A single sample gave rise to the 26 T cell receptor beta chains below, sequenced in a study of T-cell reconstitution after alpha-beta-depleted transplantation in children. Unique molecular identifiers were incorporated when the TCRbeta library was constructed. TCRdb itself ran the PCR reads through MiXCR, one entry per CDR3 protein. Counted here are approximately 300,000 distinct CDR3 sequences, around 10% occurring once; the ten biggest clones make up 23%. This specimen was peripheral blood, taken 180 days after TCRalphabeta/CD19-depleted stem cell transplant. These receptors were taken from a male patient aged 2-15 years who had a stem cell transplant for chronic granulomatous disease, so the T cells may come from the graft donor.

This clonotype was detected ten times or more. This chain links TRBV28 with TRBJ2-7, with D perhaps matching TRBD1 (7 bases). V was pared by 5 bases and J by 3 bases, with 14 bases between. The CDR3 covers 14 residues. In germline, CDR1 is MDHEN, CDR2 SYDVKM. Written as DNA, the CDR3 is TGTGCCAGCAGTGGCGCGGGACAGAGCTACGAGCAGTACTTC. Protein sequence: CASSGAGQSYEQYF.

This clonotype was seen only a few times. The chain joins TRBV18 to TRBJ2-7; the match to TRBD2 covers 8 bases. This CDR3 has 18 residues. Trimming cost V 0 bases and J 4 bases; bases outside gene matches: 14. CDR1 and CDR2 (germline): KGHSH, LQKENI. In DNA form, the CDR3 reads TGTGCCAGCTCACCACCCAGTTTGCCGGGAGGGATGGAGTACGAGCAGTACTTC. Translation gives CASSPPSLPGGMEYEQYF.

Ten or more counts support this clonotype. The CDR3 region has the DNA TGTGCCAGCAGCTTGGGGTCGACTAGCGGGACGCAGTATTTT. This encodes CASSLGSTSGTQYF. V usage is TRBV5-5 and J usage is TRBJ2-3; TRBD2 agrees at 10 bases. Trimming removed 0 bases from V and 9 bases from J; junction bases left unmatched: 4. This CDR3 is built from 14 residues. Germline V gene lookup returns CDR1 SGHKS and CDR2 YYEKEE (reference sequence).

As for this clonotype: A much larger clone differs from this one at a single base, so this may be a read error. V gene TRBV7-2 combines with J gene TRBJ2-3; D unclear. Germline assignment: CDR1 SGHTA and CDR2 FQGNSA. The CDR3 extends over 15 amino acids. CDR3 loop: CASSTRQISTNTQYF. The CDR3 bases are TGTGCCAGCAGCACGAGACAAATTAGCACAAATACGCAGTATTTT.

This clonotype was observed many times. CDR3 region: CSVERTGSVQFF. CDR3 coding DNA: TGCAGCGTTGAAAGGACAGGGTCCGTGCAGTTCTTC. The chain recombines TRBV29-1 with TRBJ2-1; 8 bases match TRBD1. Trimming at V came to 2 bases and at J to 12 bases, leaving 6 bases not matched to a gene. The CDR3 spans 12 residues. Germline CDR1 reads SQVTM; CDR2 reads ANQGSEA.

This clonotype was seen repeatedly, ten times or more. The genes are TRBV4-3 and TRBJ2-3, with 8 bases that match TRBD1. CDR1 is LGHNA, CDR2 YSLEER, per germline. CDR3 length equals 18 residues. V lost 1 base to trimming and J lost 0 bases; unmatched junction nucleotides: 9. The CDR3 reads CASSQVFRQGFSTDTQYF. The CDR3 DNA reads TGCGCCAGCAGCCAAGTTTTCCGACAGGGGTTCAGCACAGATACGCAGTATTTT.

The chain carries TRBV7-2 and TRBJ2-7, with D uncertain. Germline CDR1 SGHTA, CDR2 FQGNSA. The V gene lost 1 base and the J gene lost 3 bases, with 10 bases spanning the gap. The CDR3 consists of 14 residues. CDR3 coding DNA: TGTGCCAGCAGCTTAGGAGTGACGTACTACGAGCAGTACTTC. It yields the protein CASSLGVTYYEQYF.

In its sample, this clonotype was seen many times. The V gene is TRBV20-1, the J gene TRBJ1-4; 8 bases are shared with TRBD1. The germline V gene has CDR1 DFQATT and CDR2 SNEGSKA (reference sequence). Trimming cost V 6 bases and J 4 bases; bases outside gene matches: 4. This CDR3 spans 13 amino acids. CDR3 nucleotide sequence: TGCAGTGCAGTGGACAGGGTTAATGAAAAACTGTTTTTT. Its protein is CSAVDRVNEKLFF.

Note on this clonotype: This may be a read error: a much more frequent sequence differs by one nucleotide. CDR3 in amino acids: CASSIGTGGPGANVLTF. The CDR3 DNA is TGCGCCAGCAGTATCGGGACAGGGGGCCCTGGGGCCAACGTCCTGACTTTC. The rearrangement joins TRBV5-1 to TRBJ2-6; 12 nucleotides align to TRBD1. This CDR3 spans 17 amino acids. Germline loops: CDR1 SGHRS, CDR2 YFSETQ. Losses at the gene ends were 5 bases for V and 2 bases for J; bases not matched to a gene: 5.

Points on this clonotype: One base away lies a much larger clone, so this may be a sequencing read error. V usage is TRBV12-3 or TRBV12-4 and J usage is TRBJ2-2; TRBD2 aligns across 10 bases. The CDR3 is made up of 17 amino acids. The CDR3 region is CASSFKASGSVSGELLF. CDR3 nucleotides: TGTGCCAGCAGTTTCAAAGCTAGCGGGAGTGTGAGCGGGGAGCTGCTTTTT.

There are many counts of this clonotype. The V gene is TRBV7-3, the J gene TRBJ2-7; D uncertain. The germline V and J ends were trimmed by 1 base and 0 bases, with 10 bases remaining between them. Germline V CDR1 and CDR2: SGHTA, FQGTGA. The CDR3 consists of 15 residues. CDR3 coding DNA: TGTGCCAGCAGCTTAATGGCCCTGGGCTCCTACGAGCAGTACTTC. Protein: CASSLMALGSYEQYF.

V is TRBV29-1 and J is TRBJ2-7; D may correspond to TRBD1 or TRBD2 (5 bases each). This CDR3 comprises 13 residues. Trimming took off 6 bases at V and 5 bases at J, with 17 bases between the two ends. Germline V gives CDR1 SQVTM, CDR2 ANQGSEA. The CDR3 sequence: CSVRRDPTDEQYF. Here the CDR3 DNA reads TGCAGCGTCCGCCGGGACCCGACCGACGAGCAGTACTTC.

This clonotype came up many times. The chain joins TRBV29-1 to TRBJ1-2; a possible D gene is TRBD1 (5 bases). This CDR3 has 13 amino acids. Trimming removed 1 base from V and 5 bases from J, with 11 bases in between. Germline V gene sequence: CDR1 SQVTM, CDR2 ANQGSEA. In nucleotides, the CDR3 is TGCAGCGTTGAAGCAGGGACGGAGTATGGCTACACCTTC. It is translated as CSVEAGTEYGYTF.

This clonotype was counted ten times or more. This chain uses TRBV7-6 with TRBJ2-6; D remains unclear. The CDR3 extends over 19 amino acids. CDR1 and CDR2 from the germline V gene are SGHVS and FNYEAQ. The V end lost 5 bases, the J end lost 0 bases, and 20 bases lay between the germline ends. Here the CDR3 DNA reads TGTGCCAGCAGCCCCAACGGCAGGTCCCGTTTCTCTGGGGCCAACGTCCTGACTTTC. It encodes CASSPNGRSRFSGANVLTF.

The rearrangement links TRBV19 to TRBJ1-2, with D uncertain. The length of the CDR3 is 12 residues. Germline values: CDR1 LNHDA, CDR2 SQIVND (reference sequence). The ends were cut back, 5 bases at V and 5 bases at J, with 9 bases in the middle. In DNA form, the CDR3 reads TGTGCCAGTAGTGTCGACCGATATGGCTACACCTTC. This codes for CASSVDRYGYTF.

This clonotype was recorded many times. The chain employs TRBV6-5 and TRBJ1-6, with D maybe TRBD1 (6 bases). Germline assignment: CDR1 MNHEY and CDR2 SVGAGI. V was shortened by 0 bases and J by 10 bases, with 13 bases between the two germline ends. This CDR3 region has 15 residues. The CDR3 is CASSYSSGGRSPLHF. CDR3 DNA: TGTGCCAGCAGTTACTCTTCGGGGGGCAGGTCACCCCTCCACTTT.

This clonotype was recorded at least ten times. V gene TRBV20-1 combines with J gene TRBJ1-1, with D maybe TRBD1 (5 bases). CDR3 length: 12 amino acids. Germline CDR1 is DFQATT and CDR2 is SNEGSKA (reference sequence). V lost 3 bases and J lost 8, with 13 bases in between. CDR3 region: CSASGDSYEAFF. The CDR3 nucleotides read TGCAGTGCTAGTGGTGACAGTTACGAAGCTTTCTTT.

Turning to this clonotype: This may come from a read error, since a much larger clone is one base off. The chain has TRBV12-3 or TRBV12-4 and TRBJ2-5; D perhaps matches TRBD2 (6 bases). The CDR3 has 14 residues. CDR3 DNA sequence: TGTGCCAGCAGTTTTGGGCGGGGAGGAGAGACCCAGTCCTTC. As protein: CASSFGRGGETQSF.

Ten or more counts support this clonotype. The chain employs TRBV5-6 and TRBJ2-3; D is perhaps TRBD1 or TRBD2 (5 bases each). From germline, CDR1 is SGHDT and CDR2 YYEEEE. The CDR3 is 15 residues long. Trimming took 4 bases from V and 5 from J, leaving 17 bases between them. The CDR3 sequence: CASSPPRGWGDTQYF. CDR3 DNA: TGTGCCAGCAGCCCCCCGAGGGGCTGGGGAGATACGCAGTATTTT.

The chain carries TRBV23-1 and TRBJ2-5, with 9 bases identical to TRBD2. TRBV23-1 counts as an open reading frame of uncertain function. Unmatched junction bases numbered 10, after V lost 6 bases and J lost 5 bases. The CDR3 covers 15 residues. CDR3 DNA sequence: TGCGCCAGCAGGAACCTGCGGGAGGGGTGGGAGACCCAGTACTTC. It is translated as CASRNLREGWETQYF.

The table lists this clonotype with many counts. V usage is TRBV12-3 or TRBV12-4 and J usage is TRBJ1-1, with D perhaps TRBD1 (5 bases). Trimming removed 6 bases from V and 4 bases from J, with 15 bases in between. The length of the CDR3 is 14 residues. CDR3 in DNA: TGTGCCAGCAGACCCAGGGTCTCTGGCACTGAAGCTTTCTTT. Translated: CASRPRVSGTEAFF.

This clonotype has at least ten counts. J is TRBJ1-2 and V is TRBV20-1; D is uncertain. V was cut by 5 bases and J by 3 bases, with 13 bases left in between. The CDR3 covers 13 residues. Germline V gene data show CDR1 as DFQATT and CDR2 as SNEGSKA (reference sequence). CDR3 amino acids: CSAWNPWDYGYTF. CDR3 in DNA: TGCAGTGCTTGGAACCCCTGGGACTATGGCTACACCTTC.

This clonotype was seen at least ten times. The chain uses TRBV29-1 and TRBJ2-6; no definite D call. CDR1 is SQVTM and CDR2 is ANQGSEA in the germline V gene. The CDR3 has 16 residues. Trimming stripped 1 base from V and 0 bases from J, with 10 bases between. The CDR3 DNA is TGCAGCGTTGAAGGTCGGTTATCCTCTGGGGCCAACGTCCTGACTTTC. It specifies CSVEGRLSSGANVLTF.

This clonotype was found many times. The rearrangement links TRBV6-5 to TRBJ2-7; 7 nucleotides match TRBD1. Germline-derived CDR1 and CDR2 are MNHEY and SVGAGI. The ends lost 4 bases at V and 4 bases at J; junction bases unmatched: 4. The CDR3 consists of 13 residues. CDR3 loop: CASSWGQSYEQYF. In DNA form, the CDR3 reads TGTGCCAGCAGTTGGGGACAGTCTTACGAGCAGTACTTC.

This clonotype was recorded at least ten times. The chain joins TRBV29-1 to TRBJ2-7; D is perhaps TRBD2 (6 bases). The CDR3 spans 12 residues. V lost 7 bases, J lost 2 bases, and 12 bases lay in between. CDR1 and CDR2 (germline): SQVTM, ANQGSEA. CDR3 sequence (DNA): TGCAGCGCGGTGGGGGAGGCCTACGAGCAGTACTTC. Its protein product is CSAVGEAYEQYF.

This clonotype was counted a few times. V is TRBV20-1 and J is TRBJ1-6, with 7 bases lining up with TRBD1. Losses at the gene ends were 4 bases for V and 7 bases for J; bases not matched to a gene: 4. CDR1 DFQATT and CDR2 SNEGSKA come from the germline V gene (reference sequence). This CDR3 is 13 amino acids long. CDR3 sequence reads: CSAIDRENSPLHF. DNA of the CDR3: TGCAGTGCTATCGACAGGGAGAATTCACCCCTCCACTTT.